This T cell receptor beta chain stems from a study of blood T cells in healthy people across ages. Whole-study results and caveats: Unsorted PBMC input precluded a conclusive naive versus antigen-experienced comparison. Estimated diversity across one million T cells was deemed an underestimate. There were more naive CD4+ cells and higher diversity in long-lived donors than in aged donors.

Trimming removed 4 bases at V and 4 bases at J, with 16 bases between. CDR1 MDHEN and CDR2 SYDVKM come from the germline V gene. This CDR3 has 15 amino acids. As regards this clonotype: What it binds is unknown.

Combining a sample-barcoded 5' primer with a J-beta primer mix, a second PCR ran for 7 to 11 cycles. Using its own MiXCR run on the 5' RACE reads, TCRdb lists one record per CDR3 protein. The data hold fewer than 1,000,000 distinct CDR3 sequences, with 35% to 60% observed a single time. This chain connects TRBV28 to TRBJ1-2; D is perhaps TRBD1 (5 bases). Source material: blood. The receptor's source is a man at least 80 years old in good health. The CDR3 region is CASSSPGRKIYGYTF. Here the CDR3 DNA reads TGTGCCAGCAGTTCCCCGGGGCGGAAAATCTATGGCTACACCTTC.